These 29 T cell receptor beta chains were sequenced from one sample in a study of T cells in women clearing cervical HPV infection. Profiling relied on immunoSEQ multiplex PCR, and the TCRdb table lists in-frame clones only, not all of them. Its table records about 34,000 clones. The sequenced sample consisted of blood buffy coat. Source of these receptors: a woman between 18 and 70 years old with a cervical HPV16 infection that either progressed to CIN3+ or cleared (not recorded which).

On this clone itself: The read finishes 3 residues shy of the CDR3 end, and the germline J gene is used to complete it. This rearrangement joins TRBV7-9 to TRBJ2-7, with D perhaps TRBD2 (7 bases). In germline, CDR1 is SEHNR, CDR2 FQNEAQ (reference sequence). Deletions cut 5 bases from V and 0 bases from J, with 14 bases between. This CDR3 is built from 15 residues. This chain's CDR3 is CASSVRGGGSYEQYF. CDR3 bases read: TGTGCCAGCAGCGTTAGGGGGGGAGGCTCCTACGAG.

Concerning this clone: The read comes to an end 3 residues before the CDR3 does, leaving the germline J gene to fill in the end. V gene TRBV7-6 combines with J gene TRBJ2-2, with D possibly matching TRBD2 (5 bases). The CDR3 sequence is 17 residues long. The V gene's germline CDR1 is SGHVS and CDR2 FNYEAQ. CDR3 loop: CASSLAGDRSYNSPLFF. The covered CDR3 bases are TGTGCCAGCAGCTTAGCCGGGGATAGGTCCTATAATTCACCG.

With regard to this clone: The missing CDR3 end, 3 residues past where the read stops, is filled in from the germline J gene. The V gene is TRBV5-1, the J gene TRBJ1-6; no reliable D call. The germline V gene has CDR1 SGHRS and CDR2 YFSETQ. This CDR3 has 14 amino acids. V was cut by 0 bases and J by 5 bases, with 6 bases left in between. The CDR3 sequence: CASSLGSHNSPLHF. The sequenced CDR3 bases are TGCGCCAGCAGCTTGGGTAGCCATAATTCACCC.

Concerning this clone: With the read ending 3 residues before the CDR3 end, the germline J gene is used to fill in that end. The chain joins TRBV5-4 to TRBJ2-2; 9 bases are a match to TRBD1. The CDR3 contains 14 residues. Germline loops: CDR1 SGHNT, CDR2 YYREEE (reference sequence). The CDR3 sequence is CASSLNRGQEKLFF. CDR3 bases read: TGTGCCAGCAGCTTGAACAGGGGGCAGGAAAAG.

About this clone itself: Mismatch with germline at one junction end may stem from a read error. The observed sequence ends 3 residues before the CDR3 terminus, with the missing tail filled in from the germline J gene. The chain has TRBV6-1 and TRBJ1-4; a possible D gene is TRBD1 (6 bases). CDR1 is MNHNS and CDR2 is SASEGT in the germline V gene. CDR3 length equals 14 residues. Incomplete CDR3 DNA: TGTGCCACCAGTGGGGGGCAAGTGGGGGAAAAA. Translation gives CATSGGQVGEK. The whole CDR3 is CATSGGQVGEKLFF.

Note on this clone: The CDR3 end falls 3 residues outside the read, so it is completed with the germline J gene. The V and J genes are TRBV5-1 and TRBJ2-7; 9 bases are shared with TRBD2. Germline assignment: CDR1 SGHRS and CDR2 YFSETQ. There are 17 residues in the CDR3. The V segment lost 0 bases and the J segment 4 bases; nucleotides outside the gene matches: 11. The CDR3 is CASSLGSGLAGVYEQYF. CDR3 DNA, as far as it was read: TGCGCCAGCAGCTTGGGGTCCGGGTTAGCGGGGGTATACGAG.

Of note for this clone: The read stops 3 residues short of the end of the CDR3; the missing end is completed from the germline J gene. The chain couples TRBV18 to TRBJ1-2; the match to TRBD1 covers 9 bases. The CDR3 is 15 residues long. Germline trimming cut 3 bases from V and 7 bases from J; bases unmatched to any gene: 9. CDR1 KGHSH and CDR2 LQKENI come from the germline V gene. The CDR3 DNA, read in part, is TGTGCCAGCTCACCCGCAGGGGGACAGGGAAGTGGC. Translation gives CASSPAGGQGSG. The entire CDR3 sequence reads CASSPAGGQGSGYTF.

As to this clone: Read sequence stops 3 residues before the CDR3 end, and the germline J gene provides the missing end. The chain combines TRBV2 with TRBJ1-5; D is ambiguous. The CDR3 extends over 15 amino acids. The germline CDR1 and CDR2 sequences are SNHLY and FYNNEI. The ends were cut back, 1 base at V and 6 bases at J, with 13 bases in the middle. This CDR3 reads CASSEDSGAGQPQHF. The CDR3 DNA, read in part, is TGTGCCAGCAGTGAAGATTCAGGAGCAGGTCAGCCC.

With regard to this clone: Read data end 3 residues before the CDR3 end; the end is taken from the germline J gene. This sequence joins TRBV5-1 and TRBJ2-7; possibly TRBD1 for D (6 bases). CDR1 is SGHRS, CDR2 YFSETQ, per germline. Trimming stripped 2 bases from V and 5 bases from J, with 17 bases between. The CDR3 is 15 amino acids. Here the CDR3 reads CASSFPQGRKNEQYF. The CDR3 DNA, read in part, is TGCGCCAGCAGCTTTCCGCAGGGGCGGAAGAACGAG.

With respect to this clone: The read halts 3 residues ahead of the CDR3 end, with the missing end drawn from the germline J gene. The chain employs TRBV12-3 or TRBV12-4 and TRBJ2-5; TRBD1 matches 10 bases. Unmatched junction bases numbered 3, after V lost 6 bases and J lost 5 bases. CDR3 length: 13 amino acids. CDR3 protein: CASRRTGGETQYF. CDR3 DNA, as far as it was read: TGTGCCAGCAGGCGGACAGGGGGGGAGACC.

Points on this clone: The read comes to an end 3 residues before the CDR3 does, leaving the germline J gene to fill in the end. The chain links TRBV24-1 to TRBJ2-2; 9 nucleotides agree with TRBD1. The V gene end was trimmed by 0 bases and the J gene end by 6 bases; junction bases not matched to a gene: 4. The length of the CDR3 is 16 residues. Germline CDR1 and CDR2: KGHDR and SFDVKD. The CDR3 region is CATSDLDRGRSGELFF. The DNA read from the CDR3 is TGTGCCACCAGTGATTTGGACAGGGGGAGGTCCGGGGAG.

Details on this clone: The read halts 3 residues ahead of the CDR3 end, with the missing end drawn from the germline J gene. The chain uses TRBV30 and TRBJ2-1; tentatively, D is TRBD1 (5 bases). The CDR3 length is 13 residues. Per germline, CDR1 GTSNPN and CDR2 SVGIG (reference sequence). Trimming stripped 5 bases from V and 6 bases from J, with 14 bases between. The part of the CDR3 DNA that was read is TGTGCCTGGGGTCTCATGGGGCGCAATGAG. Translation: CAWGLMGRNE. The whole CDR3 is CAWGLMGRNEQFF.

The CDR3 bases that were read are TGCAGCGTGAGGGCGGTAGGGGCCTGGGAGACG. Amino acids: CSVRAVGAWET. The CDR3 in full is CSVRAVGAWETQYF. V usage is TRBV29-1 and J usage is TRBJ2-3; the D gene could be TRBD1 or TRBD2 (5 bases each). The read ends 3 residues before the CDR3 terminus; that terminus is restored from the germline J gene. In germline, CDR1 is SQVTM, CDR2 ANQGSEA. The length of the CDR3 is 14 residues.

Comment on this clone: The read stops 3 residues short of the end of the CDR3; the missing end is completed from the germline J gene. The gene calls are TRBV2 and TRBJ2-3; 11 bases match TRBD1. The CDR3 loop spans 16 amino acids. The V gene's germline CDR1 is SNHLY and CDR2 FYNNEI. The CDR3 loop is CASTSDRGRYQETQYF. The covered CDR3 bases are TGTGCCAGCACCTCGGACAGGGGGCGGTACCAAGAGACG.

CDR3 sequence: CSVSSGTGLSYEQYF. Incomplete CDR3 DNA: TGCAGCGTTTCTAGCGGGACAGGGCTTTCCTACGAG. This chain links TRBV29-1 with TRBJ2-7, with D perhaps being TRBD1 or TRBD2 (9 bases each). The read gets to within 3 residues of the CDR3 end, and the germline J gene fills in the rest. This CDR3 has 15 residues. V lost 5 bases, J lost 1 base, and 18 bases lay in between. Germline V gives CDR1 SQVTM, CDR2 ANQGSEA.

Notes on this clone: The CDR3 end falls 3 residues outside the read, so it is completed with the germline J gene. The chain has TRBV5-5 and TRBJ1-3, with a weak D call TRBD1 (5 bases). The CDR3 consists of 14 residues. Trimming cost V 5 bases and J 1 base, with 10 bases left between them. Germline-derived CDR1 and CDR2 are SGHKS and YYEKEE (reference sequence). CDR3 DNA, as far as it was read: TGTGCCAGCAGTCAGGGTATTTCTGGAAACACC. This sequence encodes CASSQGISGNT. The whole CDR3 sequence is CASSQGISGNTIYF.

Notes on this clone: The read finishes 3 residues shy of the CDR3 end, and the germline J gene is used to complete it. The chain employs TRBV7-2 and TRBJ1-2; TRBD1 is a possible D gene (5 bases). The germline V gene has CDR1 SGHTA and CDR2 FQGNSA. There are 15 residues in the CDR3. The DNA read from the CDR3 is TGTGCCAGCAGGAAACGGGGGGTTTATACGCACGAC. Protein product: CASRKRGVYTHD. The whole CDR3 region reads CASRKRGVYTHDYTF.

Concerning this clone itself: The CDR3 end falls 3 residues outside the read, so it is completed with the germline J gene. This chain joins TRBV11-2 and TRBJ2-4, with 10 bases matching TRBD1. CDR3 size: 15 residues. Germline CDR1 is SGHAT and CDR2 is FQNNGV. The V and J ends lost 1 base and 3 bases, in that order; junction bases with no gene match: 0. Incomplete CDR3 DNA: TGTGCCAGCAGCTTAGGGACAGGGGGCAAAAACATT. This sequence encodes CASSLGTGGKNI. The whole CDR3 protein reads CASSLGTGGKNIQYF. The whole variable domain, filled in from reference TRBV11-2 and TRBJ2-4, reads EAGVAQSPRYKIIEKRQSVAFWCNPISGHATLYWYQQILGQGPKLLIQFQNNGVVDDSQLPKDRFSAERLKGVDSTLKIQPAKLEDSAVYLCASSLGTGGKNIQYFGAGTRLSVL.

In regard to this clone: The sequenced fragment ends 3 residues before the CDR3 boundary, so the rest is inferred from the germline J gene. The J gene is TRBJ2-3, the V gene TRBV5-1, with 11 bases aligning to TRBD2. V shed 4 bases, J shed 5 bases, and the junction held 6 bases outside the gene matches. Germline-derived CDR1 and CDR2 are SGHRS and YFSETQ. The CDR3 extends over 15 amino acids. The sequenced part of the CDR3 DNA is TGCGCCAGCAGCGATAGCGGGGGGGCCATAGATACG. This sequence encodes CASSDSGGAIDT. The complete CDR3 reads CASSDSGGAIDTQYF.

In the case of this clone: The CDR3 is cut off 3 residues early in the read; its end comes from the germline J gene. The J gene is TRBJ2-1, the V gene TRBV20-1; D call uncertain. Trimming took off 0 bases at V and 1 base at J, with 10 bases between the two ends. The CDR3 is made up of 15 amino acids. Germline loops: CDR1 DFQATT, CDR2 SNEGSKA (reference sequence). The CDR3 DNA, read in part, is TGCAGTGCTAGAGATCGGCTAGGTTCCTACAATGAG. Translation: CSARDRLGSYNE. The CDR3 in full is CSARDRLGSYNEQFF.

Of note for this clone: The sequenced fragment ends 3 residues before the CDR3 boundary, so the rest is inferred from the germline J gene. The chain recombines TRBV18 with TRBJ2-2; D perhaps matches TRBD1 (6 bases). CDR3 length equals 13 residues. From germline, CDR1 is KGHSH and CDR2 LQKENI. The sequenced part of the CDR3 DNA is TGTGCCAGCTCCTCGACAGGTGGGGAAAAG. This gives the protein CASSSTGGEK. The CDR3 as a whole reads CASSSTGGEKLFF.

Concerning this clone itself: With the read ending 3 residues before the CDR3 end, the germline J gene is used to fill in that end. The gene calls are TRBV12-3 or TRBV12-4 and TRBJ1-1; D is unresolved. The ends were cut back, 5 bases at V and 5 bases at J, with 15 bases in the middle. This CDR3 has 14 amino acids. CDR3 DNA (partial): TGTGCCAGCAGTCCCGACACCTTGGCTACTGAA. Translating it yields CASSPDTLATE. The entire CDR3 protein is CASSPDTLATEAFF.

To note about this clone: The read halts 3 residues ahead of the CDR3 end, with the missing end drawn from the germline J gene. The chain employs TRBV5-1 and TRBJ1-4, with TRBD1 matching over 7 bases. V trimming: 4 bases; J trimming: 1 base; junction bases outside the gene matches: 7. Germline assignment: CDR1 SGHRS and CDR2 YFSETQ. The CDR3 totals 16 residues. The CDR3 spells CASSPDRVGTNEKLFF. Incomplete CDR3 DNA: TGCGCCAGCAGCCCCGACAGGGTTGGAACTAATGAAAAA.

Of note for this clone: The sequenced fragment ends 3 residues before the CDR3 boundary, so the rest is inferred from the germline J gene. The rearrangement uses TRBV5-5 and TRBJ2-7; D is uncertain. The CDR3 consists of 12 residues. Trimming stripped 4 bases from V and 0 bases from J, with 5 bases between. Germline values: CDR1 SGHKS, CDR2 YYEKEE (reference sequence). The CDR3 loop reads CASSHSSYEQYF. The sequenced CDR3 bases are TGTGCCAGCAGCCATAGCTCCTACGAG.

Points on this clone: The CDR3 end lies 3 residues beyond the end of the read and is filled in from the germline J gene. The V call is TRBV5-8, the J call TRBJ1-1; 10 positions match TRBD1. CDR3 length equals 14 residues. Germline CDR1 SGHTS, CDR2 YDEGEE. V was clipped by 6 bases and J by 4 bases; unmatched bases: 6. CDR3 sequence: CASTRDRGTTEAFF. The part of the CDR3 DNA that was read is TGTGCCAGCACCCGGGACAGGGGAACCACTGAA.

Of note for this clone: The CDR3 end is not reached by the read, which stops 3 residues before it; the germline J gene fills it in. The gene calls are TRBV4-2 and TRBJ2-3, with D perhaps matching TRBD2 (7 bases). Germline assignment: CDR1 LGHNA and CDR2 YNFKEQ. The CDR3 sequence is 16 residues long. Trimming took 2 bases from V and 6 from J, leaving 18 bases between them. CDR3 DNA, as far as it was read: TGTGCCAGCAGCCAATCTTCACAGGGAGGGCTGGATACG. The encoded protein is CASSQSSQGGLDT. The whole CDR3 reads CASSQSSQGGLDTQYF.

A note on this clone: One end of the junction fails to match germline, which may point to a read error. The read falls 3 residues short of the CDR3 end, and the missing part is taken from the germline J gene. The chain employs TRBV20-1 and TRBJ1-1; the match to TRBD1 covers 9 bases. This CDR3 contains 19 residues. The germline gives CDR1 DFQATT, CDR2 SNEGSKA (reference sequence). CDR3 bases read: TGCAGTGTTAGAAATACCCCGGGACAGGGTTTTTCGGGGAACACTGAA. It encodes CSVRNTPGQGFSGNTE. The CDR3 in full is CSVRNTPGQGFSGNTEAFF.

With respect to this clone: The read halts 3 residues ahead of the CDR3 end, with the missing end drawn from the germline J gene. The chain links TRBV5-1 to TRBJ2-7; no reliable D call. V lost 1 base and J lost 3, with 11 bases in between. Germline V lookup: CDR1 SGHRS, CDR2 YFSETQ. The CDR3 loop spans 14 amino acids. The CDR3: CASSLPSQSYEQYF. The covered CDR3 bases are TGCGCCAGCAGCTTGCCGAGTCAGAGCTACGAG.

A remark on this clone: The read gets to within 3 residues of the CDR3 end, and the germline J gene fills in the rest. The chain couples TRBV19 to TRBJ1-4; 8 bases line up with TRBD1. V was clipped by 3 bases and J by 7 bases; unmatched bases: 10. Germline values: CDR1 LNHDA, CDR2 SQIVND (reference sequence). The CDR3 sequence is 16 residues long. Incomplete CDR3 DNA: TGTGCCAGTAGTATCCCCGGAGCAGGGGGCCGTGAAAAA. It codes for CASSIPGAGGREK. The entire CDR3 protein reads CASSIPGAGGREKLFF.